This TCR beta chain appears in the sequencing data of a study of T cell repertoires in cytomegalovirus infection. Across the whole study: Public TCR beta signatures indicated both CMV infection and matching HLA type. Points from the study as a whole: In two of eight donors, the top clonotype was HLA-C-restricted CMV-specific.

V gave up 3 bases and J gave up 7 bases, with 7 bases separating them. Looked up from germline, CDR1 is SGHNT and CDR2 is YYREEE (reference sequence). There are 12 residues in the CDR3. Points on this clonotype: The antigen is unknown.

TCRdb re-derived calls from the reads in MiXCR, one entry per CDR3 protein. Of around 750,000 distinct CDR3 sequences in the sample, approximately 32% are singletons; the top ten hold roughly 12%. V and J are TRBV5-4 and TRBJ2-2; D is ambiguous. The sample in question was cultured CD8+ T cells from PBMCs, obtained from culture after CMV antigen stimulation. This sequence originates from a human donor in good health (CMV status not recorded). Some clones in this sample may be carry-over from other donors' samples. In nucleotides, the CDR3 is TGTGCCAGCAGCTCCTATAACGGGGAGCTGTTTTTT. It is translated as CASSSYNGELFF.